The 9 T cell receptor beta chains below all came from one sample that was sequenced in a study of Graves' ophthalmopathy and Graves' hyperthyroidism (dated by TCRdb to 2016 to 2019). The run used an Illumina HiSeq 2000. TCR beta CDR3 regions were amplified from RNA transcripts for repertoire sequencing. HTBI primers and the Qiagen OneStep RT-PCR kit were used in a first-round RT-PCR, which was followed by a second-round multiplex PCR, size selection and purification. TCRdb itself trimmed the public reads at Q25 with fastp, ran MiXCR and retained productive beta chains. CDR3 protein duplicates are merged, each entry listing the most common genes and DNA. This sample gives 600,000 to 700,000 distinct CDR3 sequences in total; about 40% of them show up just once. Of the sample, over 2.5% is held by the ten largest clones. Sequenced material: peripheral blood. Receptor source: an adult man with Graves' ophthalmopathy.

The V and J genes are TRBV7-2 and TRBJ2-3; D uncertain. V was clipped by 2 bases and J by 0 bases, with 9 bases between them. This CDR3 has 15 residues. CDR1 SGHTA and CDR2 FQGNSA come from the germline V gene. The CDR3 loop reads CASSLFGFSTDTQYF. The CDR3, as DNA: TGTGCCAGCAGCTTATTCGGATTCAGCACAGATACGCAGTATTTT.

This clonotype occurred a few times. The chain uses TRBV7-8 and TRBJ1-3; D uncertain. Germline lookup yields CDR1 SGHVS and CDR2 FQNEAQ. Deletions cut 5 bases from V and 0 bases from J, with 17 bases between. The CDR3 covers 17 residues. The CDR3 sequence: CASSPGPPFFSGNTIYF. CDR3 nucleotides: TGTGCCAGCAGCCCCGGGCCTCCTTTCTTCTCTGGAAACACCATATATTTT.

This clonotype was counted many times. This sequence joins TRBV29-1 and TRBJ2-7; D unresolved. In germline, CDR1 is SQVTM, CDR2 ANQGSEA. The CDR3 is 12 amino acids. Between the trimmed V and J ends, which lost 4 bases and 1 base, there was a span of 8 bases. CDR3 nucleotides: TGCAGCGTTGGTAGCCCATCCTACGAGCAGTACTTC. This gives the protein CSVGSPSYEQYF.

The chain links TRBV12-5 to TRBJ1-5, with a tentative D call TRBD1 (6 bases). In germline, CDR1 is LGHNT, CDR2 FRNRAP. Deletions cut 3 bases from V and 4 bases from J, with 13 bases between. The CDR3 totals 15 residues. The CDR3 nucleotides are TGTGCTAGTGGTTTAACTCGGGGGCCTAATCAGCCCCAGCATTTT. It codes for CASGLTRGPNQPQHF.

In this sample, this clonotype turned up many times. This rearrangement joins TRBV5-4 to TRBJ2-2; D gene ambiguous. Germline V gene data show CDR1 as SGHNT and CDR2 as YYREEE (reference sequence). The length of the CDR3 is 14 residues. Trimming cost V 4 bases and J 4 bases, with 11 bases left between them. CDR3 sequence: CASSGFKGTGELFF. The CDR3 DNA reads as TGTGCCAGCAGCGGTTTCAAGGGCACCGGGGAGCTGTTTTTT.

As to this clonotype: A much larger clone lies a single base off, so this may be a read error. The chain carries TRBV25-1 and TRBJ1-6; D not resolved. CDR3 length: 16 residues. The V gene lost 5 bases and the J gene lost 9 bases, with 20 bases spanning the gap. Germline CDR1 reads MGHDK; CDR2 reads SYGVNS. The CDR3 protein is CASSYSTGSTPSPLHF. In DNA, the CDR3 is TGTGCCAGCAGTTACTCGACGGGATCGACTCCTTCACCCCTCCACTTT. Filled out from reference TRBV25-1 and TRBJ1-6, the complete variable domain reads EADIYQTPRYLVIGTGKKITLECSQTMGHDKMYWYQQDPGMELHLIHYSYGVNSTEKGDLSSESTVSRIRTEHFPLTLESARPSHTSQYLCASSYSTGSTPSPLHFGNGTRLTVT.

This chain joins TRBV7-2 and TRBJ2-2; 11 nucleotides align to TRBD2. Losses at the gene ends were 5 bases for V and 9 bases for J; bases not matched to a gene: 8. CDR3 length equals 15 residues. CDR1 SGHTA and CDR2 FQGNSA come from the germline V gene. The CDR3 is CASSPDSGGARELFF. The CDR3 bases are TGTGCCAGCAGCCCTGATAGCGGGGGGGCCCGGGAGCTGTTTTTT.

Ten or more counts support this clonotype. The chain has TRBV20-1 and TRBJ1-5; D might be TRBD1 (5 bases). Trimming left V 3 bases short and J 0 bases short, with 12 bases between. CDR1 and CDR2 (germline): DFQATT, SNEGSKA (reference sequence). The CDR3 loop spans 15 amino acids. Here the CDR3 reads CSASETEYSNQPQHF. CDR3 sequence (DNA): TGCAGTGCTAGCGAGACAGAATATAGCAATCAGCCCCAGCATTTT.

At least ten counts were recorded for this clonotype. The gene calls are TRBV29-1 and TRBJ1-3; 7 positions match TRBD1. Germline V gene data show CDR1 as SQVTM and CDR2 as ANQGSEA. This CDR3 is 13 amino acids long. The V segment lost 8 bases and the J segment 4 bases; nucleotides outside the gene matches: 8. The CDR3 spells CSIMTGPGNTIYF. In nucleotides, the CDR3 is TGCAGCATAATGACAGGGCCCGGAAACACCATATATTTT.